This T cell receptor (beta chain) emerged from a study of control samples from healthy donors and cancer patients. The method was immunoSEQ multiplex PCR; TCRdb's version includes in-frame clones alone and lacks a portion of them. The table lists 90,000 to 150,000 clones, about 86% of them singletons, with about 12% in the top ten. There are 17 residues in the CDR3. The germline gives CDR1 MDHEN, CDR2 SYDVKM. V trimming: 5 bases; J trimming: 8 bases; junction bases outside the gene matches: 18. The chain couples TRBV28 to TRBJ2-1; 7 bases are a match to TRBD1. The sample comprised blood. This TCR came from a man younger than 40 in good health. The CDR3 DNA sequence: TGTGCCAGCAGTCCTACCCCGACAGGGAGTCTTGGAGATGAGCAGTTCTTC. It encodes CASSPTPTGSLGDEQFF.